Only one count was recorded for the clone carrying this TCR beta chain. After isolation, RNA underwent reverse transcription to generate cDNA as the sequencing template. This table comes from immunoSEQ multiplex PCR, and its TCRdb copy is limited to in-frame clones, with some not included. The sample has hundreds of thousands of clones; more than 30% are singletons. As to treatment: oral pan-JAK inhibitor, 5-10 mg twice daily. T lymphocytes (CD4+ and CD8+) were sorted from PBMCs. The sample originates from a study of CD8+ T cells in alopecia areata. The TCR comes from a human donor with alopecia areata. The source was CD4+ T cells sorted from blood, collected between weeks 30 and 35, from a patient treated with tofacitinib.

CDR3 sequence reads: CASSAQGVDEQYF. The CDR3 region has the DNA TGCGCCAGCAGCGCACAGGGGGTCGACGAGCAGTACTTC. V and J are TRBV5-1 and TRBJ2-7, with 8 nucleotides matching TRBD1. CDR1 SGHRS and CDR2 YFSETQ come from the germline V gene. V lost 4 bases and J lost 5; bases outside the gene matches: 5. The CDR3 covers 13 residues.